Following are 3 T cell receptor beta chains from one sample sequenced in a study of cytomegalovirus exposure and HLA in healthy donors. This table comes from immunoSEQ multiplex PCR, and its TCRdb copy is limited to in-frame clones, with some not included. The table has about 110,000 clones, roughly 89% seen once. The sample comprised PBMCs. These receptors came from a woman between 18 and 29 years old in good health and CMV-seronegative.

The V gene is TRBV2, the J gene TRBJ1-5; D might be TRBD1 (6 bases). The V end lost 6 bases, the J end lost 7 bases, and 16 bases lay between the germline ends. Germline assignment: CDR1 SNHLY and CDR2 FYNNEI. The CDR3 contains 14 residues. The CDR3 nucleotides read TGTGCCAGCAGACGGGACACTTCGGGGCAGCCCCAGCATTTT. Translation: CASRRDTSGQPQHF.

The chain couples TRBV4-3 to TRBJ2-7, with 11 bases that match TRBD2. Germline loops: CDR1 LGHNA, CDR2 YSLEER. Losses at the gene ends were 0 bases for V and 3 bases for J; bases not matched to a gene: 4. This CDR3 is built from 16 residues. The CDR3 DNA reads TGCGCCAGCAGCCAAGATACTAGCGGGGGTATCTACGAGCAGTACTTC. Translation gives CASSQDTSGGIYEQYF.

This rearrangement joins TRBV5-1 to TRBJ2-1; 8 nucleotides agree with TRBD1. V gave up 6 bases and J gave up 5 bases; unmatched junction bases: 7. Germline CDR1 and CDR2: SGHRS and YFSETQ. The CDR3 has 14 amino acids. CDR3 protein: CASTLGTGNNEQFF. The CDR3 region has the DNA TGCGCCAGCACTCTCGGGACAGGCAACAATGAGCAGTTCTTC.